This T cell receptor beta chain comes out of a study of T cell responses to AZD1222 COVID-19 vaccine. General study results and limits: Repertoires were collected only later (after the peak T cell response had occurred).

The method was immunoSEQ multiplex PCR; TCRdb's version includes in-frame clones alone and lacks a portion of them. The table includes 120,000 or so clones, around 87% detected once. The CDR3 length is 16 residues. Germline-derived CDR1 and CDR2 are SGHRS and YFSETQ. With 0 bases removed from V and 5 bases from J, the gap between germline ends came to 18 bases. Comments on this clone: Its specificity is not known.

The source is an adult in good health. The chain recombines TRBV5-1 with TRBJ2-7, with TRBD1 as a possible D gene (6 bases). Sequencing was performed on peripheral blood, taken on day 0 of AZD1222 vaccination. This chain's CDR3 is CASSLAPQGSGDEQYF. The CDR3 DNA reads as TGCGCCAGCAGCTTGGCCCCACAGGGATCGGGTGACGAGCAGTACTTC.